This T cell receptor (beta chain) emerged from a study of blood T cell repertoires in COVID-19. Germline values: CDR1 MGHRA, CDR2 YSYEKL. V lost 4 bases and J lost 3; bases outside the gene matches: 12. The CDR3 runs 17 residues. TCRdb's table, derived via immunoSEQ multiplex PCR, lists solely in-frame clones and lacks some. The table has fewer than 350,000 clones, approximately 88% seen once. The source of this sequence is a man aged 18 to 29 with active or convalescent COVID-19. This chain uses TRBV4-1 with TRBJ1-2; TRBD1 aligns across 9 bases. The sequencing input was peripheral blood. The CDR3, as DNA: TGCGCCAGCAGCCCCGGCCCGGGGACAGGGACGGACTATGGCTACACCTTC. The encoded protein is CASSPGPGTGTDYGYTF.